The clone carrying this TCR beta chain was found a few times. Its antigen is undetermined. These data belong to a study of T cell repertoires in cytomegalovirus infection. TCRdb re-derived calls from the reads in MiXCR, one entry per CDR3 protein. The table records a few hundred thousand distinct CDR3 sequences, 40% of them present only once. Germline assignment: CDR1 MNHEY and CDR2 SVGEGT. The CDR3 has 13 residues. V was pared by 2 bases and J by 10 bases, with 12 bases between. V usage is TRBV6-2 or TRBV6-3 and J usage is TRBJ2-4; D perhaps matches TRBD2 (5 bases). This clonotype was sampled from a human donor in good health (CMV status not recorded). Some clones in this sample may be carry-over from other donors' samples. The sample here was cultured PBMCs, taken from culture after CMV antigen stimulation. DNA for the CDR3: TGTGCCAGCAGTTACGCGGGTAAAGTTATTCAGTACTTC. This sequence encodes CASSYAGKVIQYF.